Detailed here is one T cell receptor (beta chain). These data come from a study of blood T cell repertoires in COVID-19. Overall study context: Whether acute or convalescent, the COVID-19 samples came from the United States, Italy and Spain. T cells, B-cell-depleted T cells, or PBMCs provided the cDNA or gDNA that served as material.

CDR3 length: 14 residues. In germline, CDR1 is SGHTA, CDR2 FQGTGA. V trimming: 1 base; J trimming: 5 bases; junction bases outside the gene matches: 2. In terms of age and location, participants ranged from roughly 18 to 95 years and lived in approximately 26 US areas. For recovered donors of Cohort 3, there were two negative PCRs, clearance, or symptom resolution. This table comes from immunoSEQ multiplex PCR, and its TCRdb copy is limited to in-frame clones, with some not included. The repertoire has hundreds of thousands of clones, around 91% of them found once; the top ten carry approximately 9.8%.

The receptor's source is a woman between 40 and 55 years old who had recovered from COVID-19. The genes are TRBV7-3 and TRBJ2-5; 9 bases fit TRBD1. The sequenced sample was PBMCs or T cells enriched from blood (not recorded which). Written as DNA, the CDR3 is TGTGCCAGCAGCTTAAACGGACAGGGGGAGACCCAGTACTTC. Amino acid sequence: CASSLNGQGETQYF.